A single sample gave rise to the 7 T cell receptor beta chains below, sequenced in a study of blood T cell repertoires in COVID-19. Sequenced by immunoSEQ multiplex PCR; TCRdb stores in-frame clones only, minus some. In the table there are some 400,000 clones, about 88% of which are singletons. Sequences were obtained from peripheral blood. The source of these receptors is a human donor in a cohort sampled during active COVID-19.

The chain recombines TRBV7-3 with TRBJ2-3; TRBD2 aligns across 7 bases. The CDR3 loop spans 15 amino acids. J lost 1 base, V lost 5 bases, and 6 bases had no gene match. The germline V gene encodes CDR1 SGHTA and CDR2 FQGTGA. This chain's CDR3 is CASSPRLAGTDTQYF. In nucleotides, the CDR3 is TGTGCCAGCAGCCCCAGACTAGCCGGCACAGATACGCAGTATTTT.

The CDR3 reads CASSQGAAETQYF. The DNA for the CDR3 is TGCGCCAGCAGCCAAGGGGCTGCAGAGACCCAGTACTTC. This chain uses TRBV4-1 with TRBJ2-5, with D hard to call. Germline V gene lookup returns CDR1 MGHRA and CDR2 YSYEKL. V was clipped by 1 base and J by 4 bases, with 7 bases between them. The CDR3 has 13 amino acids.

This chain uses TRBV7-3 with TRBJ2-6; the D gene is possibly TRBD1 (5 bases). Deletions cut 5 bases from V and 0 bases from J, with 17 bases between. CDR1 is SGHTA and CDR2 is FQGTGA in the germline V gene. The CDR3 loop spans 18 amino acids. The CDR3 protein is CASSKGVWGSSGANVLTF. As DNA, the CDR3 is TGTGCCAGCAGCAAAGGGGTCTGGGGAAGCTCTGGGGCCAACGTCCTGACTTTC.

The gene calls are TRBV6-5 and TRBJ2-5, with unresolved D. The CDR3 has 14 amino acids. Germline values: CDR1 MNHEY, CDR2 SVGAGI. Trimming removed 7 bases at V and 3 bases at J, with 15 bases between. The CDR3 loop reads CASTSPNQKETQYF. The DNA of the CDR3 is TGTGCCAGCACCTCACCCAACCAGAAAGAGACCCAGTACTTC.

The chain has TRBV30 and TRBJ2-6, with a tentative D call TRBD2 (6 bases). CDR1 GTSNPN and CDR2 SVGIG come from the germline V gene (reference sequence). V was trimmed by 4 bases and J by 4 bases, leaving 17 bases between them. This CDR3 has 16 residues. This CDR3 is CAWTERAEVGANVLTF. The CDR3, as DNA: TGTGCCTGGACCGAGCGGGCGGAGGTCGGGGCCAACGTCCTGACTTTC.

Only a few counts were recorded for this clone. The V call is TRBV28, the J call TRBJ1-2; 8 nucleotides line up with TRBD1. Germline CDR1 MDHEN, CDR2 SYDVKM. The CDR3 length is 13 residues. J lost 5 bases, V lost 6 bases, and 5 bases had no gene match. CDR3 sequence reads: CASRHGTGYGYTF. The CDR3 nucleotides are TGTGCCAGCAGACACGGGACAGGATATGGCTACACCTTC.

The count of this clone is one. The V call is TRBV2, the J call TRBJ1-1; unclear D gene. The CDR3 runs 13 residues. Per germline, CDR1 SNHLY and CDR2 FYNNEI. V lost 0 bases, J lost 4 bases, and 6 bases lay in between. CDR3 region: CASSEAEITEAFF. CDR3 DNA sequence: TGTGCCAGCAGTGAAGCGGAGATCACTGAAGCTTTCTTT. Looking up the rest from reference TRBV2 and TRBJ1-1 gives the full variable domain: EPEVTQTPSHQVTQMGQEVILRCVPISNHLYFYWYRQILGQKVEFLVSFYNNEISEKSEIFDDQFSVERPDGSNFTLKIRSTKLEDSAMYFCASSEAEITEAFFGQGTRLTVV.